The clone carrying this T cell receptor (beta chain) was seen a single time. The data were taken from a study of blood T cell repertoires in COVID-19. CDR3 size: 16 residues. Germline V gene sequence: CDR1 SGDLS, CDR2 YYNGEE. V lost 3 bases and J lost 4; bases outside the gene matches: 11. Generated by immunoSEQ multiplex PCR, the TCRdb table keeps only in-frame clones and is missing some. The sample includes over 200,000 clones, about nine tenths of them seen just once. Material: PBMCs or T cells enriched from blood (not recorded which). This chain connects TRBV9 to TRBJ1-1, with TRBD1 matching 8 bases. The receptor comes from a woman between 40 and 55 years old with acute COVID-19. CDR3 in DNA: TGTGCCAGCAGCGCGGACCCCAGGGGGCGGGGCACTGAAGCTTTCTTT. Its translation: CASSADPRGRGTEAFF.